This TCR beta chain was captured by sequencing in a study of Ad26.COV2.S vaccination and SARS-CoV-2 variants. Study in general: Once, or twice with 56 days between doses, Ad26.COV2.S was given intramuscularly.

Treatment defined: 15 to 20 received Ad26.COV2.S at low or high dose, single or two shots; a few received placebo; per-sample allocation not given. At day 63 after the first vaccine or placebo injection, samples were drawn. In Boston, an adult donor aged 18-55 years took part. Using immunoSEQ multiplex PCR, the repertoire was profiled, and TCRdb retains in-frame clones only, with some absent. The data show roughly 450,000 clones, around nine tenths seen once. Concerning this clone: Its target is unknown.

The CDR3 runs to 16 residues. In germline, CDR1 is SGDLS, CDR2 YYNGEE. V dropped 0 bases and J dropped 2; count of bases not matched to a gene: 7. Study-level points and caveats: In TCR breadth and depth analyses, total T cell responses may have been underestimated. Similar non-spike TCR breadth was seen in vaccine and placebo recipients.

This TCR derives from a person aged 18-65 years who received the Ad26.COV2.S COVID-19 vaccine or a placebo. The J gene is TRBJ2-7, the V gene TRBV9; 8 bases align to TRBD2. Specimen: peripheral blood, collected in a trial of Ad26.COV2.S vaccine versus placebo. In DNA form, the CDR3 reads TGTGCCAGCAGCGTAGCCCCCACTAGCGGCCCCTACGAGCAGTACTTC. Amino acids: CASSVAPTSGPYEQYF.